This section outlines one TCR beta chain sequence together with its context. Its antigen is unidentified. The data originate from a study of memory CD4+ T cells and cytomegalovirus serostatus. Study-wide results and caveats: The CMV-associated TCR signature appears largely within the CD4+ memory repertoire.

Repertoires were generated with immunoSEQ multiplex PCR, while TCRdb's copy carries only in-frame clones and drops some. The sample consists of 55,000 to 80,000 clones, about 70% of them appearing once. Single viable CD3+CD4+CD8-CD45RO+ cells were sorted as the memory CD4+ T cells. The receptor was isolated from an adult in good health and CMV-seropositive. The sample was memory CD4+ T cells from blood.

The CDR3 region has the DNA TGTGCCAGCAGCTTAGGTCTGATGAAAGAGACCCAGTACTTC. Its protein is CASSLGLMKETQYF. V and J are TRBV7-9 and TRBJ2-5; D remains unclear. This CDR3 contains 14 residues. Germline V CDR1 and CDR2: SEHNR, FQNEAQ (reference sequence). Trimming left V 1 base short and J 3 bases short, with 9 bases between.